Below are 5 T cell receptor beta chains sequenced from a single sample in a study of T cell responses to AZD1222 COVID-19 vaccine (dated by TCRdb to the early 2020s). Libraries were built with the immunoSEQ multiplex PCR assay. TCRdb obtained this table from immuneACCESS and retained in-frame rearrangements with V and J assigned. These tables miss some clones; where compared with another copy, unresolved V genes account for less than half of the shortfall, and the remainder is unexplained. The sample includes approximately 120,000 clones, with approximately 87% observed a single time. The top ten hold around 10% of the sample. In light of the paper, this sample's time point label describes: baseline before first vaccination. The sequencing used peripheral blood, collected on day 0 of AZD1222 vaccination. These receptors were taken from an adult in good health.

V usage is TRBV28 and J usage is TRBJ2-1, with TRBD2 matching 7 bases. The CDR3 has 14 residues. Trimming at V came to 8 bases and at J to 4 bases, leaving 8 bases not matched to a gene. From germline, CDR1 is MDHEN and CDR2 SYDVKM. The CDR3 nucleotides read TGTGCCAGCGGAGGCACTAGCGAGTACAATGAGCAGTTCTTC. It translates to CASGGTSEYNEQFF.

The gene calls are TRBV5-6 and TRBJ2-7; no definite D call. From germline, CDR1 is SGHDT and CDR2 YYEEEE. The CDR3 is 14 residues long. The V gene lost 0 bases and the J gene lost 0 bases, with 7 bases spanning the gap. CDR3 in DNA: TGTGCCAGCAGCTTGGAACTAAACTCCTACGAGCAGTACTTC. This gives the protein CASSLELNSYEQYF.

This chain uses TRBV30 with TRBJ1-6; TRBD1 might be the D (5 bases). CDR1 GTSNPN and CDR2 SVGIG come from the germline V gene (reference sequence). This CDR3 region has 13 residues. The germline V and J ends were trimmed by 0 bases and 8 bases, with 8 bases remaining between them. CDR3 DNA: TGTGCCTGGAGTGTCGGCAGGGATTCACCCCTCCACTTT. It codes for CAWSVGRDSPLHF.

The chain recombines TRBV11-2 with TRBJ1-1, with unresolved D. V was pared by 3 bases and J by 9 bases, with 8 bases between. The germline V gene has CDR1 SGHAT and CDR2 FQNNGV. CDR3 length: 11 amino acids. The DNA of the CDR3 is TGTGCCAGCAGCTTGATGACCCAAGCTTTCTTT. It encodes CASSLMTQAFF.

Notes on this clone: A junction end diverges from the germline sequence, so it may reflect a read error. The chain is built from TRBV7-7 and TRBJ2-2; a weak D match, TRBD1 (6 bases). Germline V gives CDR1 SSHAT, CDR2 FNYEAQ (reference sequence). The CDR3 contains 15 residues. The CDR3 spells CASSPTGSNTGELFF. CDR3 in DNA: TGTGCTAGCAGCCCCACAGGGTCGAACACCGGGGAGCTGTTTTTT.